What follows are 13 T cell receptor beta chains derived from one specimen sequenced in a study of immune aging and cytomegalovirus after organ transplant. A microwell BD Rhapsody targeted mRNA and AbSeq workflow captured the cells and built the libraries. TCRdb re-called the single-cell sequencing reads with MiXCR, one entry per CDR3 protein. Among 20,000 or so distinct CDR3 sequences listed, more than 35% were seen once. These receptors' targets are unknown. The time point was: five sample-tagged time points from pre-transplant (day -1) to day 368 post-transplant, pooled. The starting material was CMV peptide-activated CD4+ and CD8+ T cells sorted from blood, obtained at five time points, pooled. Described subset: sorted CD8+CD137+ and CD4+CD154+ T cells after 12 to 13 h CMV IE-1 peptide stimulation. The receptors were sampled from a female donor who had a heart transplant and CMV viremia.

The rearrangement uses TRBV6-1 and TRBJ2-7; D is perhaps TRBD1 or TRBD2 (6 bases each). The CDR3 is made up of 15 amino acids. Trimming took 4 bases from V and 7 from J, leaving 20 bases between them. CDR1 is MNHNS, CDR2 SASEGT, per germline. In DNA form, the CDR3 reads TGTGCCAGCAGTGGTAACTGGGGGGCGACGGGGGAGCAGTACTTC. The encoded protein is CASSGNWGATGEQYF.

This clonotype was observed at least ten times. The CDR3 nucleotides read TGCAGTGCCCTAACCGGACAGGGGGCGAGCGGGGAGCTGTTTTTT. Amino acids: CSALTGQGASGELFF. The genes are TRBV20-1 and TRBJ2-2; 11 bases fit TRBD1. The germline CDR1 and CDR2 sequences are DFQATT and SNEGSKA (reference sequence). V was clipped by 6 bases and J by 7 bases; unmatched bases: 10. The CDR3 spans 15 residues.

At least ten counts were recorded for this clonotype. CDR3 DNA: TGCAGTGCTCTAGCGGGGGGGCGATACAATGAGCAGTTCTTC. This codes for CSALAGGRYNEQFF. The V call is TRBV20-1, the J call TRBJ2-1; 12 nucleotides agree with TRBD2. Germline trimming cut 5 bases from V and 4 bases from J; bases unmatched to any gene: 3. Germline V gene data show CDR1 as DFQATT and CDR2 as SNEGSKA (reference sequence). This CDR3 is built from 14 residues.

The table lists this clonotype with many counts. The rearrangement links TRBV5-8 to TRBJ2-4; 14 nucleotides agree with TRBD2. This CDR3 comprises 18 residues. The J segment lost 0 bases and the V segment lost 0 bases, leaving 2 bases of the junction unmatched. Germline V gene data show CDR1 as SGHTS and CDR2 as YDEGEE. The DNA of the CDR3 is TGTGCCAGCAGCTTGGGACTAGCGGGAGGGCTAGCCAAAAACATTCAGTACTTC. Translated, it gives CASSLGLAGGLAKNIQYF.

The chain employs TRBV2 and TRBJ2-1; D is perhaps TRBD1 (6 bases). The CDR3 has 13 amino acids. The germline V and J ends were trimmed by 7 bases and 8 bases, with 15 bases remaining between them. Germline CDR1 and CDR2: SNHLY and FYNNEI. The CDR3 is CASNLQGFDEQFF. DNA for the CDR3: TGTGCCAGCAATCTACAGGGTTTCGATGAGCAGTTCTTC.

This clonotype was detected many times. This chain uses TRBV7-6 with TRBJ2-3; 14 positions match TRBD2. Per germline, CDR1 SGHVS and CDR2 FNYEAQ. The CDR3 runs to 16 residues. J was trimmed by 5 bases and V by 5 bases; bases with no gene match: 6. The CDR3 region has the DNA TGTGCCAGCAGCCCGGGACTAGCGGGAGTTGTAGATACGCAGTATTTT. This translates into CASSPGLAGVVDTQYF.

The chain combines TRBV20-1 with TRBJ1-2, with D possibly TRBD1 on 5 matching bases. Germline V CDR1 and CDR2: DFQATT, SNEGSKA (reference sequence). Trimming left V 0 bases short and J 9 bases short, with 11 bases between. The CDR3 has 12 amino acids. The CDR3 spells CSARDRGTRYTF. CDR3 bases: TGCAGTGCTAGAGATCGGGGCACTCGCTACACCTTC.

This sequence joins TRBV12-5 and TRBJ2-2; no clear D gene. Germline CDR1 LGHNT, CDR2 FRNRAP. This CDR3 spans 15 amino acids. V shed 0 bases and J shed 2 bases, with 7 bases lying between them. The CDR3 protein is CASGLVLENTGELFF. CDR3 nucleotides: TGTGCTAGTGGTTTGGTGCTAGAAAACACCGGGGAGCTGTTTTTT.

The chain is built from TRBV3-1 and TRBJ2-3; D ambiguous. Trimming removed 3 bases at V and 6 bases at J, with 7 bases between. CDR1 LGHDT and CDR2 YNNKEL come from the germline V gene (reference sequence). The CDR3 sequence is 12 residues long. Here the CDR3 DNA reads TGTGCCAGCAGCCATGTCTTGGATACGCAGTATTTT. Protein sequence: CASSHVLDTQYF.

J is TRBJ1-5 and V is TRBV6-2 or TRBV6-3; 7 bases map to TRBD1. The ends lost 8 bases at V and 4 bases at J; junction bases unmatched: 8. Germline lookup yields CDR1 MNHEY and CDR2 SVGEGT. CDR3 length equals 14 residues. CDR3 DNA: TGTGCCAGCCTCCCGGACAGGTTAAATCAGCCCCAGCATTTT. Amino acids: CASLPDRLNQPQHF.

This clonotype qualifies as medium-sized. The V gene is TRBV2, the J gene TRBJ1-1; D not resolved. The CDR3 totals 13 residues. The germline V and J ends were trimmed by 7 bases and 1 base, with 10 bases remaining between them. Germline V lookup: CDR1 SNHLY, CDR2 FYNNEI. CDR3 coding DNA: TGTGCCAGCACAGACGGAGGGAACACTGAAGCTTTCTTT. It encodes CASTDGGNTEAFF.

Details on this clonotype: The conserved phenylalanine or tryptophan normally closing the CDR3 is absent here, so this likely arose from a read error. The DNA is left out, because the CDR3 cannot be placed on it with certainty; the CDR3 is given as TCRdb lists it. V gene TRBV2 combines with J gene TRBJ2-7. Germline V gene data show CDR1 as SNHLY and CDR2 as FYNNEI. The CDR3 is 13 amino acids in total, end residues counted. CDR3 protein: CASSDGSSYEQYS.

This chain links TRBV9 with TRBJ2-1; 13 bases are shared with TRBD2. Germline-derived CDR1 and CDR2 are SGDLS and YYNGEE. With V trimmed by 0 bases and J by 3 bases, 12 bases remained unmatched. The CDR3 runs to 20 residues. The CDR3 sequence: CASSVGRGGTSGEFYNEQFF. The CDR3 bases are TGTGCCAGCAGCGTAGGGAGGGGAGGGACTAGCGGGGAATTCTACAATGAGCAGTTCTTC.